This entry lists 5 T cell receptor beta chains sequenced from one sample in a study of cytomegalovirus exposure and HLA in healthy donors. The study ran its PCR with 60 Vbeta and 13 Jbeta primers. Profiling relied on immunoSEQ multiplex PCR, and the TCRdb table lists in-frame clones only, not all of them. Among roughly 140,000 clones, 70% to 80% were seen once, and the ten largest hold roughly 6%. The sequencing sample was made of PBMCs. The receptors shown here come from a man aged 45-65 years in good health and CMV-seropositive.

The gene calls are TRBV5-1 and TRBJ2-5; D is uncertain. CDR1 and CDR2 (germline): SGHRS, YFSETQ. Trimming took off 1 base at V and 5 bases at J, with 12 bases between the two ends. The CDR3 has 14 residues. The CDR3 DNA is TGCGCCAGCAGCTTGACAGCTGGAACGGAGACCCAGTACTTC. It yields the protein CASSLTAGTETQYF.

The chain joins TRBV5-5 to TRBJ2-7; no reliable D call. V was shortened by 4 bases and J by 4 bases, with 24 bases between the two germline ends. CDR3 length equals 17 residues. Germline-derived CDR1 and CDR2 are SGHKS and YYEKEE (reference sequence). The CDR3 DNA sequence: TGTGCCAGCAGCCCGGGTGTGGTGTCCCGACCGAGTTACGAGCAGTACTTC. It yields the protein CASSPGVVSRPSYEQYF.

CDR3 region: CASSLWLAGQETQYF. CDR3 nucleotide sequence: TGCGCCAGCAGCTTGTGGCTAGCGGGACAAGAGACCCAGTACTTC. The V call is TRBV5-1, the J call TRBJ2-5, with 9 bases lining up with TRBD2. Germline V gene sequence: CDR1 SGHRS, CDR2 YFSETQ. CDR3 length: 15 amino acids. V lost 1 base and J lost 2; bases outside the gene matches: 3.

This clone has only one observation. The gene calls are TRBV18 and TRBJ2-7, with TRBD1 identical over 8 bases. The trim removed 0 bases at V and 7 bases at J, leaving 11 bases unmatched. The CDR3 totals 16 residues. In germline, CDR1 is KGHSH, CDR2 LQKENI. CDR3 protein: CASSPPLGQAIVEQYF. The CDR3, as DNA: TGTGCCAGCTCACCACCGCTGGGACAGGCTATTGTGGAGCAGTACTTC.

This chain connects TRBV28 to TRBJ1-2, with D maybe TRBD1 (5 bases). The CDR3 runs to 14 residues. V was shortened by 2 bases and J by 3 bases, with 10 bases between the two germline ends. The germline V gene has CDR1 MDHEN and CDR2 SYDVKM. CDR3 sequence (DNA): TGTGCCAGCAGTTTAGGGACGGGGGACTATGGCTACACCTTC. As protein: CASSLGTGDYGYTF.